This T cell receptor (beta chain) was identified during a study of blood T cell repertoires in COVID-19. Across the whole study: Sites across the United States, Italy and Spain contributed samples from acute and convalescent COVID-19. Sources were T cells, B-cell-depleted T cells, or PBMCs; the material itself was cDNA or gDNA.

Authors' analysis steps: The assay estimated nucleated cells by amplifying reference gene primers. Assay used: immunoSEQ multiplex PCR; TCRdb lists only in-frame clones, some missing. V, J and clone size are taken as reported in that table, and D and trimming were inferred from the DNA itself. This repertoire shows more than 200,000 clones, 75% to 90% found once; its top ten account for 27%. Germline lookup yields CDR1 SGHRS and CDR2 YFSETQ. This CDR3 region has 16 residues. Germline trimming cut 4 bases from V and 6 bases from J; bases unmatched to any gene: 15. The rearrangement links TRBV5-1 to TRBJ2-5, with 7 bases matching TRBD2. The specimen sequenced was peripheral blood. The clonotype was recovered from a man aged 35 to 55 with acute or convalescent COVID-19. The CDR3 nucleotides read TGCGCCAGCAGCGCCCGCCCTGAGGAAGCGGGGAAGACCCAGTACTTC. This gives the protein CASSARPEEAGKTQYF.